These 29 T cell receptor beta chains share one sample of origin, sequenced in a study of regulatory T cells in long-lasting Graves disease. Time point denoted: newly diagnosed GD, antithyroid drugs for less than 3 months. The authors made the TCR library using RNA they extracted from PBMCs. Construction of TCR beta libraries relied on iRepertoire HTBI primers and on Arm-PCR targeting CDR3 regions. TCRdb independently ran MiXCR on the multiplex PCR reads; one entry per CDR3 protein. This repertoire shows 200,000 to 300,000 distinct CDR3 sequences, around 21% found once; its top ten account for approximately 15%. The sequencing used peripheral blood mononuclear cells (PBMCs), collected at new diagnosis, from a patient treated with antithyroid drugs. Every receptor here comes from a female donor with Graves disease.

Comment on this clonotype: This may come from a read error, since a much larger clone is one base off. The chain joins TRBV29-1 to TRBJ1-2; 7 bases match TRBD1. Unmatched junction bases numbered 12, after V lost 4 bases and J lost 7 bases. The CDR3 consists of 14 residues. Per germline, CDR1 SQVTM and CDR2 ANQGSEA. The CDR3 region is CSVAGGDLGSGYTF. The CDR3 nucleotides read TGCAGCGTTGCAGGGGGGGATTTAGGAAGTGGCTACACCTTC.

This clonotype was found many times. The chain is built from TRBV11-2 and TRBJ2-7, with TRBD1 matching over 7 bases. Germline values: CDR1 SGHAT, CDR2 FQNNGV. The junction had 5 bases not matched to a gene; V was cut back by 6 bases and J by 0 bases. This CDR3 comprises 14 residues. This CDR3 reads CASSQTGSSYEQYF. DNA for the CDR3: TGTGCCAGCAGTCAGACAGGGAGCTCCTACGAGCAGTACTTC.

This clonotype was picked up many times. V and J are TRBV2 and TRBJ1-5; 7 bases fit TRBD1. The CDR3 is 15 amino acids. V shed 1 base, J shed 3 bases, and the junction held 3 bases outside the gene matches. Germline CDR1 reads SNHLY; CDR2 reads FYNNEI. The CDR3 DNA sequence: TGTGCCAGCAGTGAAGAGGGACAGAACAATCAGCCCCAGCATTTT. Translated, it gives CASSEEGQNNQPQHF.

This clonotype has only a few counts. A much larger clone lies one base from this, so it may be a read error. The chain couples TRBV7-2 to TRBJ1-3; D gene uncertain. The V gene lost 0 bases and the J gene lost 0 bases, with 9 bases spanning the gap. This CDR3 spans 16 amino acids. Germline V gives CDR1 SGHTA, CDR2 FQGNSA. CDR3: CASSLARLGSGNTIYF. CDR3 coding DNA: TGTGCCAGCAGCTTAGCCCGGCTTGGCTCTGGAAACACCATATATTTT.

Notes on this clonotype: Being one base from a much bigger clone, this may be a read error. CDR3 sequence: CASSLASGGNHGYTF. The CDR3 DNA reads TGTGCCAGCAGCTTAGCATCCGGGGGTAACCATGGCTACACCTTC. The chain joins TRBV7-2 to TRBJ1-2, with D tentatively TRBD1 (5 bases). CDR1 and CDR2 from the germline V gene are SGHTA and FQGNSA. This CDR3 has 15 residues.

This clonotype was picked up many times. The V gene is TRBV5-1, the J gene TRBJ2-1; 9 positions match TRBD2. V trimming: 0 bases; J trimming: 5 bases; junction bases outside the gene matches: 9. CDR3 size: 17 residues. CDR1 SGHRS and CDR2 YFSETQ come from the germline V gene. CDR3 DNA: TGCGCCAGCAGCTTGGGCGTTAGCGGGGGAATCAACAATGAGCAGTTCTTC. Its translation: CASSLGVSGGINNEQFF.

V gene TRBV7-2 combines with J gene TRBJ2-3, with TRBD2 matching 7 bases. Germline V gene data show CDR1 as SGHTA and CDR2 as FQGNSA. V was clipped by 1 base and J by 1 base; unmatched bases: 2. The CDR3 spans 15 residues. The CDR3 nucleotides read TGTGCCAGCAGCTTAGTGGGGGGGGGCACAGATACGCAGTATTTT. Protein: CASSLVGGGTDTQYF.

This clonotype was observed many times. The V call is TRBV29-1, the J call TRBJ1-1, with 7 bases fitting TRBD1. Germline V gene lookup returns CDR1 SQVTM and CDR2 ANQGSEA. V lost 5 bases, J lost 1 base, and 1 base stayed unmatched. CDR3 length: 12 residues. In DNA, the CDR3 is TGCAGCGTTCGGACAGGGAACACTGAAGCTTTCTTT. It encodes CSVRTGNTEAFF.

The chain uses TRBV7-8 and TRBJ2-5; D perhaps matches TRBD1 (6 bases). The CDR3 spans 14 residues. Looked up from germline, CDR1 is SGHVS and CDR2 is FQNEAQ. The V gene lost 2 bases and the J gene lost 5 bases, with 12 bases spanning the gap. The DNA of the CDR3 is TGTGCCAGCAGCTTATTCTCAAGGGGGGAGACCCAGTACTTC. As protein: CASSLFSRGETQYF.

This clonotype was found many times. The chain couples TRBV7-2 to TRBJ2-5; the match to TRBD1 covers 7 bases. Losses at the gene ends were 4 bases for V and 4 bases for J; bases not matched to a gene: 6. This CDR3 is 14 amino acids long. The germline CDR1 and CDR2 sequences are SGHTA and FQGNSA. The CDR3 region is CASSSLDRVETQYF. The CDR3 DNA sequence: TGTGCCAGCAGCTCCCTCGACAGGGTAGAGACCCAGTACTTC.

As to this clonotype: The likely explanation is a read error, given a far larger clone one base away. The chain's CDR3 is CASSSYGGGEQFF. The CDR3 coding sequence is TGTGCCAGCAGCTCCTACGGGGGGGGCGAGCAGTTCTTC. The chain uses TRBV7-2 and TRBJ2-1; 8 positions match TRBD2. CDR1 and CDR2 from the germline V gene are SGHTA and FQGNSA. This CDR3 comprises 13 residues. V dropped 4 bases and J dropped 10; count of bases not matched to a gene: 6.

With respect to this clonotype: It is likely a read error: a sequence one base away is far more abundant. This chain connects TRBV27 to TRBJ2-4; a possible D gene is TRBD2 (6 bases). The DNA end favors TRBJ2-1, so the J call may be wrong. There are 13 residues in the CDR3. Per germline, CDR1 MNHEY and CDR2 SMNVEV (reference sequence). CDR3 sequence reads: CASSLAGRQTQFF. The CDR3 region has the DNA TGTGCCAGCAGTTTAGCGGGACGGCAGACCCAGTTCTTC.

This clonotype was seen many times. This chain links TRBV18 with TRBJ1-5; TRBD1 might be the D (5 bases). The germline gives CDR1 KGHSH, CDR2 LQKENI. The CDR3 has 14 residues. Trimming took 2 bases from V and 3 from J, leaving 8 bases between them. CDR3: CASSPRQHNQPQHF. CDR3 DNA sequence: TGTGCCAGCTCACCAAGACAGCACAATCAGCCCCAGCATTTT.

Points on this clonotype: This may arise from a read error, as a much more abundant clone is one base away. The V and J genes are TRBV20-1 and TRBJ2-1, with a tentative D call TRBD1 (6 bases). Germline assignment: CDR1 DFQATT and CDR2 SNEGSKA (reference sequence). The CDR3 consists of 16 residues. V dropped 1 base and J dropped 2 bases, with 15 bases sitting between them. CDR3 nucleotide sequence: TGCAGTGCTAGAGGTAGTGGGGACATGCCCTACAATGAGCAGTTCTTC. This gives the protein CSARGSGDMPYNEQFF.

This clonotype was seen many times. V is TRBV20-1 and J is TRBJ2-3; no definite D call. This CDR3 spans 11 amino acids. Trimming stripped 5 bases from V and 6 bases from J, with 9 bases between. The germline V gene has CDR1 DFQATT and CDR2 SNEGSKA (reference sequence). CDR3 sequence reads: CSAPVFDTQYF. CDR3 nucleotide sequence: TGCAGTGCTCCAGTCTTCGATACGCAGTATTTT.

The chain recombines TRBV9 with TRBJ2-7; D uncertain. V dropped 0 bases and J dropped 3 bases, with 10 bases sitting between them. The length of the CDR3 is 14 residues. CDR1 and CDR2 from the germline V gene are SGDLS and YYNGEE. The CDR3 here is CASSVGRTDYEQYF. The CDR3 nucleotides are TGTGCCAGCAGCGTAGGTAGGACGGACTACGAGCAGTACTTC.

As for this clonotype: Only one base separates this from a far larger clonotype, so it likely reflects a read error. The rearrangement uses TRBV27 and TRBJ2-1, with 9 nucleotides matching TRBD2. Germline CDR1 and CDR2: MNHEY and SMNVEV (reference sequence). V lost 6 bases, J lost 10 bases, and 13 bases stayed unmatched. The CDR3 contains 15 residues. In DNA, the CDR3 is TGTGCCAGCAGCCAGAGGATAGCGGGGGAGGGCGAGCAGTTCTTC. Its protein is CASSQRIAGEGEQFF.

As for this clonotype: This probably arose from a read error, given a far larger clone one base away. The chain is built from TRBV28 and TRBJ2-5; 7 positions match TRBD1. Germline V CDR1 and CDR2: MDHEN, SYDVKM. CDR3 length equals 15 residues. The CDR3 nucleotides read TGTGCCAGCAGTACCCGTACCCGAACAGGGGAAGAGCGGTTCTTC. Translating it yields CASSTRTRTGEERFF.

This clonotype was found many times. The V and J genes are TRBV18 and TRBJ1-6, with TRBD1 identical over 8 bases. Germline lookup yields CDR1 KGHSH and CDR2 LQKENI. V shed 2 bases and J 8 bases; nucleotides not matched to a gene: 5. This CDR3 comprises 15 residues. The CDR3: CASSPGTGWDSPLHF. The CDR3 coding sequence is TGTGCCAGCTCACCAGGGACAGGATGGGATTCACCCCTCCACTTT.

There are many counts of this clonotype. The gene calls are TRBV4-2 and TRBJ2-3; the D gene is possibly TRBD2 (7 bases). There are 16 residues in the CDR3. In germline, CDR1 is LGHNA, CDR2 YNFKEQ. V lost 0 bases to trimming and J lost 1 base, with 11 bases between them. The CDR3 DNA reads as TGTGCCAGCAGCCAAGAAGGGGGGGCCGGCACAGATACGCAGTATTTT. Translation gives CASSQEGGAGTDTQYF.

The DNA for the CDR3 is TGCGCCAGCAGCCAAGAACAAGGGGCGAGTGGCACAGATACGCAGTATTTT. This translates into CASSQEQGASGTDTQYF. The chain recombines TRBV5-1 with TRBJ2-3, with D possibly TRBD1 on 5 matching bases. CDR1 and CDR2 (germline): SGHRS, YFSETQ. This CDR3 spans 17 amino acids. V was cut by 4 bases and J by 1 base, with 19 bases left in between.

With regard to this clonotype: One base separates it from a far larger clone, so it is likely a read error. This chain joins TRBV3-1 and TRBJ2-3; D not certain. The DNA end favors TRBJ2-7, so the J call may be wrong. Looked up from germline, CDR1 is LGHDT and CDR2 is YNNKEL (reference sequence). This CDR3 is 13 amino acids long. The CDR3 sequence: CACSQGLVYEQYF. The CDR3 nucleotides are TGTGCCTGCAGCCAAGGGCTAGTCTACGAGCAGTACTTC.

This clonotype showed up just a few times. In DNA, the CDR3 is TGTGCCAGCAGGCCCATGAAGGCTGGGGCGACAGATACGCAGTATTTT. Protein product: CASRPMKAGATDTQYF. The chain joins TRBV7-9 to TRBJ2-3, with D perhaps TRBD1 (5 bases). Trimming stripped 6 bases from V and 3 bases from J, with 19 bases between. The V gene's germline CDR1 is SEHNR and CDR2 FQNEAQ (reference sequence). The CDR3 extends over 16 amino acids.

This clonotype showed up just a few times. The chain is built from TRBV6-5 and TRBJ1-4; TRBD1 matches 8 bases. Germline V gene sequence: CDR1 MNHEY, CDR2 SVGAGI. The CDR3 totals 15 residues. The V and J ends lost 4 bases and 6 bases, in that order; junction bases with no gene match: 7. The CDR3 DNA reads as TGTGCCAGCAGTTCCCGGGACAGGACGGATGAAAAACTGTTTTTT. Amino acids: CASSSRDRTDEKLFF.

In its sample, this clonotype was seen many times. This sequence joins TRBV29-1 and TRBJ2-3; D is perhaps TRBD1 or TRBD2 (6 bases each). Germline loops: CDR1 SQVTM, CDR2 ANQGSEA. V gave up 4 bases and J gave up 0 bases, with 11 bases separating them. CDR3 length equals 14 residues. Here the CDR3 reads CSVGVGGSTDTQYF. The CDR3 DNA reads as TGCAGCGTTGGGGTAGGGGGGAGCACAGATACGCAGTATTTT.

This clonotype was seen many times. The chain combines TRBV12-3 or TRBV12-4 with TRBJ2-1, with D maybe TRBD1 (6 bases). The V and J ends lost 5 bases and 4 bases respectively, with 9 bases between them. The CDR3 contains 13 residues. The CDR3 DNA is TGTGCCAGCAGTCAGGGGACGTACAATGAGCAGTTCTTC. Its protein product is CASSQGTYNEQFF.

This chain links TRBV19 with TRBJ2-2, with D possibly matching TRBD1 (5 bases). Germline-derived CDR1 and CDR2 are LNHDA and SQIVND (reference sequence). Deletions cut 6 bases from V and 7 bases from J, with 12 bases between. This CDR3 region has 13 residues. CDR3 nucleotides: TGTGCCAGTAGCCTACAAGGGGACGGGGAGCTGTTTTTT. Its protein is CASSLQGDGELFF.

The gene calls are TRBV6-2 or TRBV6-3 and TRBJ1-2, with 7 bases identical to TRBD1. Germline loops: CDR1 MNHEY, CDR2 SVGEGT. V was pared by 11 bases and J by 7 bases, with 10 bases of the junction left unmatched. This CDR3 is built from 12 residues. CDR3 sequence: CAAKDRDGGYTF. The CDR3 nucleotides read TGTGCCGCCAAAGACAGGGATGGTGGCTACACCTTC.

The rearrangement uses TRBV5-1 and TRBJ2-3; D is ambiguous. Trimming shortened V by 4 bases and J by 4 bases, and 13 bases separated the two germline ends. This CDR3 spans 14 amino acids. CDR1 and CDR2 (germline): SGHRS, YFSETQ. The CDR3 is CASSPLKAADTQYF. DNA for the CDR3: TGCGCCAGCAGCCCCCTGAAGGCGGCAGATACGCAGTATTTT.